This T cell receptor beta chain was sequenced in a study of beta chain features in type 1 diabetes. As for the study in general: The study found patients and healthy donors alike in age, gender and cell yields. Over all samples combined, around 110 million sorted cells were examined.

The sequenced template was cDNA made from the entire isolated RNA. Assay used: immunoSEQ multiplex PCR; TCRdb lists only in-frame clones, some missing. Seen here are 250,000 to 300,000 clones, around 22% observed once, and the top ten hold about 0.011%. CD4+ naive, central memory, regulatory and stem cell-like memory cells were sorted via CD45RO/CCR7/CD25/CD127/CD95/CD27. Purity of each sorted population was above 95%. General study findings and limits: Within each of all four CD4+ subsets, Type 1 diabetes patients had TCRB CDR3s that were moderately but significantly shorter.

The germline V gene has CDR1 SEHNR and CDR2 FQNEAQ (reference sequence). The CDR3 sequence is 15 residues long. Trimming left V 3 bases short and J 0 bases short, with 11 bases between. This clone was counted a few times. What it binds is unknown. Input material: naive CD4+ T cells from blood. The source is a woman aged 25 to 39 with type 1 diabetes. V and J are TRBV7-9 and TRBJ1-1, with D maybe TRBD1 (6 bases). This CDR3 reads CASSFGRTVNTEAFF. CDR3 nucleotides: TGTGCCAGCAGCTTTGGGCGGACAGTGAACACTGAAGCTTTCTTT.